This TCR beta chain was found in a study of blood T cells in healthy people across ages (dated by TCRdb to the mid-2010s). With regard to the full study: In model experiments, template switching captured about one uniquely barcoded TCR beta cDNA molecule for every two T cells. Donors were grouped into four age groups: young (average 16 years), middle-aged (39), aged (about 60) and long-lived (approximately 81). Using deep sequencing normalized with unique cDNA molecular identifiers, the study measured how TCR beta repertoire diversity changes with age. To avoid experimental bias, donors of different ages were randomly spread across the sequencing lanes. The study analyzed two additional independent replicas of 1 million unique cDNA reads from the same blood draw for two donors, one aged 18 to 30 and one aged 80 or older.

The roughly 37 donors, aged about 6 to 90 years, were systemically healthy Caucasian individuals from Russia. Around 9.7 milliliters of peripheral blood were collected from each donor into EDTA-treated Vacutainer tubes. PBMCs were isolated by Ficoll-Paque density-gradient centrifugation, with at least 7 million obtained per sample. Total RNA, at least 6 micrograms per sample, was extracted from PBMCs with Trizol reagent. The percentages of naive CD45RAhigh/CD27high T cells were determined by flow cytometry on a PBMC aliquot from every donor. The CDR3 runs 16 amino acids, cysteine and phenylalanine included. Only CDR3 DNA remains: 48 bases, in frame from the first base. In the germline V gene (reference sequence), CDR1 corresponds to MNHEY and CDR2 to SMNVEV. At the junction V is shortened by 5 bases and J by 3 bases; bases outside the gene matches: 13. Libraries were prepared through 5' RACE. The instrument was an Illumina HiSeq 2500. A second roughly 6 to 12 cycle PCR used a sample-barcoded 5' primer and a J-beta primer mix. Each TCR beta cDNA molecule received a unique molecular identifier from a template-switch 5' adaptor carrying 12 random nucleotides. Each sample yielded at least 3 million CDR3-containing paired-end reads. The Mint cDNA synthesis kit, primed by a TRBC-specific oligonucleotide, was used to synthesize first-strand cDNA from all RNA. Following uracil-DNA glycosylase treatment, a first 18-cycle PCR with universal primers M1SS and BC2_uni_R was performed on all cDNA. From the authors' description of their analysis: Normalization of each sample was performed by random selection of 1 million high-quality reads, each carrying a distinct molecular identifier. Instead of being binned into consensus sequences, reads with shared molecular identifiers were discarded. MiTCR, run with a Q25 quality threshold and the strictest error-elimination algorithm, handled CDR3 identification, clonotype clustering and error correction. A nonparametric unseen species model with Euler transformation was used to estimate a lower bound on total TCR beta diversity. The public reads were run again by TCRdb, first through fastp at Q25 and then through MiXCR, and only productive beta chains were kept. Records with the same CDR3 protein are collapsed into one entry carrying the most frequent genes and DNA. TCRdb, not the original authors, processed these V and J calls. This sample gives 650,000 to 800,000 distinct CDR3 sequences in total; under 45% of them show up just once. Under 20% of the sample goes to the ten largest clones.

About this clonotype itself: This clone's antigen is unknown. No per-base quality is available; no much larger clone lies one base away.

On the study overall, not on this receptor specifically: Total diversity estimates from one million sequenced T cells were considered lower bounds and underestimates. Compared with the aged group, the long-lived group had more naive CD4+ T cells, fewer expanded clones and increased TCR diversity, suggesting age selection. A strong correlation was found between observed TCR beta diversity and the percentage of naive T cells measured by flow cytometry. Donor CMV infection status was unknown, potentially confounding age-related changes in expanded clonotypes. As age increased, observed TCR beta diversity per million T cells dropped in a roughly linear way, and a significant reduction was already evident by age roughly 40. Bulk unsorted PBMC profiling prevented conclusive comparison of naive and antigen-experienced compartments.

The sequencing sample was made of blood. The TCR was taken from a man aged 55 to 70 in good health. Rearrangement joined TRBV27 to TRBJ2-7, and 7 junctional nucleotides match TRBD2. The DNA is TGTGCCAGCAGTCCCTCGAGCGGGGTCCTCTTCTACGAGCAGTACTTC. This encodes CASSPSSGVLFYEQYF.